This T cell receptor (beta chain) appears in the sequencing data of a study of CXCR3-negative and CXCR3-positive naive CD8 T cells. Study outcomes and limitations: Naive CXCR3-positive cells had TRB CDR3s more hydrophobic than those of CXCR3-negative naive cells.

The method, 5' RACE with UMI labels, was used to prepare the TRB cDNA libraries. TCRdb reanalyzed the 5' RACE reads and collapses them to one entry per CDR3 protein, without DNA. The sample has 5,500 to 8,500 distinct CDR3 sequences. Worth noting for this clonotype: Its cognate antigen is unknown.

Germline CDR1 and CDR2: SQVTM and ANQGSEA. The length of the CDR3 is 11 residues. The clonotype was recovered from a human donor in good health. Some clones in this sample may be carry-over from other donors' samples. The V gene is TRBV29-1, the J gene TRBJ1-2. The source material was naive CXCR3+ CD8+ T cells from blood. This sample's subset: CD45RO-CCR7+CD27+CD95- naive CD8+ T cells expressing CXCR3 (TNR3+). Here the CDR3 reads CSVEGDDGYTF.